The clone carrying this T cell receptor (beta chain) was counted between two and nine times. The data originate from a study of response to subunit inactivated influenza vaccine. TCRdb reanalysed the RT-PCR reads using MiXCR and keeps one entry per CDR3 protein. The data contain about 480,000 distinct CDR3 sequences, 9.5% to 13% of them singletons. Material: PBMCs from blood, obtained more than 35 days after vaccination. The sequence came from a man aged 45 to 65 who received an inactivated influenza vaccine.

The CDR3: CASSPRTGDTGELFF. The CDR3 DNA is TGTGCCAGCAGCCCCAGGACAGGAGACACCGGGGAGCTGTTTTTT. The rearrangement uses TRBV7-3 and TRBJ2-2, with 7 bases lining up with TRBD1. The V gene end was trimmed by 5 bases and the J gene end by 3 bases; junction bases not matched to a gene: 6. This CDR3 is 15 amino acids long. In germline, CDR1 is SGHTA, CDR2 FQGTGA.